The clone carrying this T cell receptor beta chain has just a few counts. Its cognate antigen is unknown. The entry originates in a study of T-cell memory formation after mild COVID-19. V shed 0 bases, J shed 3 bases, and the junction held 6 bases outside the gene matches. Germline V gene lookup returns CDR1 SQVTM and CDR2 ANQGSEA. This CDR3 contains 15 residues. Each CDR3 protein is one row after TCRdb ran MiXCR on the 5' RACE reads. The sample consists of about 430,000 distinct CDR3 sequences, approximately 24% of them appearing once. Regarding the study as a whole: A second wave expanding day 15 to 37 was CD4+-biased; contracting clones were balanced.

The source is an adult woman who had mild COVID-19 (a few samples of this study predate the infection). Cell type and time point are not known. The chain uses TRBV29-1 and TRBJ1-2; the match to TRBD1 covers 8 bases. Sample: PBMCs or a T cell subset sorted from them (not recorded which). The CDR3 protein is CSVEDRTGSHYGYTF. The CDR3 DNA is TGCAGCGTTGAAGATAGGACAGGGTCTCACTATGGCTACACCTTC.